These 20 T cell receptor beta chains came from one sample sequenced in a study of breast tumors, draining lymph nodes, adjacent tissues. MiXCR was run by TCRdb on the multiplex PCR reads, yielding one entry per CDR3 protein. Here the sample spans approximately 180,000 distinct CDR3 sequences, about 33% being singletons. Axillary draining lymph nodes of breast cancer patients supplied the node samples. The specimen was axillary lymph node tissue. Every receptor here comes from a female donor with breast cancer. Some clones in this sample may be carry-over from other donors' samples.

This clonotype has at least ten counts. The gene calls are TRBV2 and TRBJ2-1; unclear D gene. V lost 2 bases to trimming and J lost 1 base, with 12 bases between them. The CDR3 has 16 residues. CDR1 and CDR2 from the germline V gene are SNHLY and FYNNEI. The DNA for the CDR3 is TGTGCCAGCAGTGAACAAGGGTTCGAGTCCTACAATGAGCAGTTCTTC. This sequence encodes CASSEQGFESYNEQFF.

This clonotype was counted at least ten times. The chain joins TRBV20-1 to TRBJ2-5, with 8 positions matching TRBD2. The CDR3 covers 17 residues. Germline CDR1 and CDR2: DFQATT and SNEGSKA (reference sequence). The V gene end was trimmed by 6 bases and the J gene end by 7 bases; junction bases not matched to a gene: 22. The CDR3, as DNA: TGCAGTGCCACCCATCCTCTTCTAGCGGACGGGGGGGGGACCCAGTACTTC. This gives the protein CSATHPLLADGGGTQYF.

As concerns this clonotype: An end of the junction does not agree with germline; a read error may underlie this. This rearrangement joins TRBV7-2 to TRBJ2-5, with D unresolved. The germline V gene has CDR1 SGHTA and CDR2 FQGNSA. The CDR3 is made up of 15 amino acids. The CDR3 coding sequence is TGTGCCAGCAGCCCCAAGACTGCTCTCCAAAAGACCCAGTACTTC. It specifies CASSPKTALQKTQYF.

The chain carries TRBV29-1 and TRBJ2-7; either TRBD1 or TRBD2 may fit D (5 bases each). The CDR3 covers 12 residues. The V gene lost 8 bases and the J gene lost 5 bases, with 16 bases spanning the gap. The germline V gene encodes CDR1 SQVTM and CDR2 ANQGSEA. The CDR3: CSIWDQGDEQYF. The CDR3 region has the DNA TGCAGCATCTGGGACCAAGGCGACGAGCAGTACTTC.

This clonotype occurred many times. Mismatch with germline at one junction end may stem from a read error. The gene calls are TRBV7-2 and TRBJ2-5; the D gene could be TRBD1 or TRBD2 (5 bases each). The CDR3 is 15 amino acids. Per germline, CDR1 SGHTA and CDR2 FQGNSA. DNA of the CDR3: TGTGCCAGCAGCCCGAACCGGGGCCTACAAGAGACCCAGCACTTC. Its translation: CASSPNRGLQETQHF.

This clonotype has at least ten counts. The V and J genes are TRBV20-1 and TRBJ1-3, with 8 bases fitting TRBD1. The CDR3 covers 14 residues. The germline V gene has CDR1 DFQATT and CDR2 SNEGSKA (reference sequence). Trimming cost V 4 bases and J 3 bases; bases outside gene matches: 5. CDR3 sequence (DNA): TGCAGTGCTAAGGATGACAGGGGTGGAAACACCATATATTTT. Translation: CSAKDDRGGNTIYF.

At least ten counts were recorded for this clonotype. The chain has TRBV12-3 or TRBV12-4 and TRBJ2-2; D is perhaps TRBD1 (5 bases). Trimming cost V 5 bases and J 7 bases, with 11 bases left between them. The CDR3 covers 13 residues. This CDR3 reads CASSQRQIGELFF. CDR3 nucleotide sequence: TGTGCCAGCAGTCAGCGACAGATCGGGGAGCTGTTTTTT.

The CDR3, as DNA: TGTGCCTGGACGAAGGGGGGGGACACTGAAGCTTTCTTT. Translated, it gives CAWTKGGDTEAFF. V and J are TRBV30 and TRBJ1-1; D is possibly TRBD1 (6 bases). This CDR3 is built from 13 residues. Looked up from germline, CDR1 is GTSNPN and CDR2 is SVGIG (reference sequence). Trimming shortened V by 4 bases and J by 3 bases, and 12 bases separated the two germline ends.

DNA of the CDR3: TGTGCCTGGAGGGAAAACACCATATATTTT. This sequence encodes CAWRENTIYF. The genes are TRBV30 and TRBJ1-3; no firm D call. In germline, CDR1 is GTSNPN, CDR2 SVGIG (reference sequence). The ends were cut back, 3 bases at V and 6 bases at J, with 3 bases in the middle. The CDR3 runs to 10 residues. The whole variable domain, remainder taken from reference TRBV30 and TRBJ1-3, is SQTIHQWPATLVQPVGSPLSLECTVEGTSNPNLYWYRQAAGRGLQLLFYSVGIGQISSEVPQNLSASRPQDRQFILSSKKLLLSDSGFYLCAWRENTIYFGEGSWLTVV.

This clonotype has a count of ten or more. This chain links TRBV5-1 with TRBJ2-7, with D uncertain. CDR1 and CDR2 (germline): SGHRS, YFSETQ. This CDR3 is built from 15 residues. Trimming took 2 bases from V and 0 from J, leaving 12 bases between them. In DNA, the CDR3 is TGCGCCAGCAGCTTTACCGGTGATAGCTCCTACGAGCAGTACTTC. Its translation is CASSFTGDSSYEQYF.

The chain is built from TRBV7-9 and TRBJ1-1; D remains ambiguous. The CDR3 covers 12 residues. Germline CDR1 reads SEHNR; CDR2 reads FQNEAQ (reference sequence). V was trimmed by 8 bases and J by 5 bases, leaving 12 bases between them. CDR3 sequence: CASARGETEAFF. In nucleotides, the CDR3 is TGTGCCAGCGCCCGGGGAGAAACTGAAGCTTTCTTT.

This clonotype was observed many times. The chain carries TRBV4-3 and TRBJ2-1; 8 bases match TRBD1. Germline values: CDR1 LGHNA, CDR2 YSLEER. V lost 0 bases and J lost 5; bases outside the gene matches: 3. This CDR3 is 15 amino acids long. The CDR3 spells CASSQDETGDNEQFF. In DNA, the CDR3 is TGCGCCAGCAGCCAAGATGAGACAGGGGACAATGAGCAGTTCTTC.

Written as DNA, the CDR3 is TGTGCCAGCAGCTTCAGACAGGTGAGGGAGCAGTACTTC. This translates into CASSFRQVREQYF. This chain connects TRBV7-9 to TRBJ2-7, with a possible D match to TRBD1 (6 bases). From germline, CDR1 is SEHNR and CDR2 FQNEAQ (reference sequence). V lost 3 bases and J 7 bases, leaving 13 bases between the germline ends. The CDR3 runs 13 residues.

The gene calls are TRBV6-1 and TRBJ1-1; D is possibly TRBD1 (5 bases). Trimming took off 1 base at V and 8 bases at J, with 17 bases between the two ends. The CDR3 length is 15 residues. From germline, CDR1 is MNHNS and CDR2 SASEGT. CDR3 coding DNA: TGTGCCAGCAGTGAAGAGATTTATCGGGACCTCGAAGCTTTCTTT. This encodes CASSEEIYRDLEAFF.

There are many counts of this clonotype. The V gene is TRBV2, the J gene TRBJ1-6; TRBD1 aligns across 8 bases. J was trimmed by 4 bases and V by 2 bases; bases with no gene match: 13. This CDR3 has 19 residues. Per germline, CDR1 SNHLY and CDR2 FYNNEI. This chain's CDR3 is CASSERGGQGEGYNSPLHF. CDR3 nucleotide sequence: TGTGCCAGCAGTGAAAGAGGTGGACAGGGTGAGGGGTATAATTCACCCCTCCACTTT.

With regard to this clonotype: Given a much more abundant clone one base away, this may be a read error. The chain couples TRBV12-3 or TRBV12-4 to TRBJ2-2, with D tentatively TRBD2 (5 bases). V gave up 6 bases and J gave up 7 bases, with 15 bases separating them. The CDR3 runs to 14 residues. DNA of the CDR3: TGTGCCAGCAGAAACCGGGGAGCGGACGGGGAGCTGTTTTTT. Encoded protein: CASRNRGADGELFF.

This clonotype is a singleton in its sample. The chain carries TRBV7-3 and TRBJ2-3; D ambiguous. The germline CDR1 and CDR2 sequences are SGHTA and FQGTGA. V lost 2 bases and J lost 2, with 8 bases in between. This CDR3 is 14 amino acids long. CDR3 sequence: CASSLDRFTDTQYF. CDR3 DNA: TGTGCCAGCAGCTTAGATAGATTCACAGATACGCAGTATTTT.

This clonotype was observed a few times. The rearrangement joins TRBV20-1 to TRBJ1-2, with D hard to call. Trimming shortened V by 4 bases and J by 2 bases, and 8 bases separated the two germline ends. CDR1 and CDR2 (germline): DFQATT, SNEGSKA (reference sequence). The CDR3 is 12 amino acids. The CDR3, as DNA: TGCAGTGCTACGGGAGAAAACTATGGCTACACCTTC. Translating gives CSATGENYGYTF.

The rearrangement links TRBV5-6 to TRBJ1-2; D possibly corresponds to TRBD1 (5 bases). The V end was cut by 7 bases, the J end by 3 bases, with 22 bases between. The CDR3 consists of 16 residues. The germline gives CDR1 SGHDT, CDR2 YYEEEE. The CDR3 DNA reads as TGTGCCAGCGGGACGAAGATGGACGGGAATTACTATGGCTACACCTTC. It translates to CASGTKMDGNYYGYTF.

This clonotype has a handful of counts. Written as DNA, the CDR3 is TGCGCCAGCAGCCAAAGTTTACAGGGTAGGACTGAAGCTTTCTTT. Translated, it gives CASSQSLQGRTEAFF. The J gene is TRBJ1-1, the V gene TRBV4-1, with D possibly matching TRBD1 (6 bases). The CDR3 is 15 amino acids. Germline CDR1 is MGHRA and CDR2 is YSYEKL. Trimming removed 2 bases at V and 5 bases at J, with 15 bases between.